This T cell receptor (beta chain) was captured in a study of regulatory T cells in long-lasting Graves disease. Time point indicated: persistent/refractory GD, antithyroid drugs over 5 years with positive TRAb. Scientists built the TCR library using RNA that was extracted from PBMCs. In Xi'an, China, an endocrinology department was the source of patients. iRepertoire HTBI primers and Arm-PCR of CDR3 regions built TCR beta libraries. Each CDR3 protein gets one entry after TCRdb re-called the multiplex PCR reads with MiXCR. The table has roughly 700,000 distinct CDR3 sequences, 30% seen once. To note about this clonotype: The antigen remains undetermined.

Findings of the study overall: The study found lower TCR diversity in persistent Graves' patients than in newly diagnosed ones.

The material was peripheral blood mononuclear cells (PBMCs), obtained when the disease was refractory, from a patient treated with antithyroid drugs. The receptor's source is a female donor with Graves disease.

The CDR3 DNA reads as TGCAGCGTTGGGTGGGCGGTCAATGAGCAGTTCTTC. It encodes CSVGWAVNEQFF. The V call is TRBV29-1, the J call TRBJ2-1; D unresolved. The CDR3 loop spans 12 amino acids. The germline gives CDR1 SQVTM, CDR2 ANQGSEA. With 4 bases removed from V and 6 bases from J, the gap between germline ends came to 10 bases.